The 22 T cell receptor beta chains below were found in one sample sequenced in a study of T-cell memory formation after mild COVID-19. From the 5' RACE reads, TCRdb called clonotypes with MiXCR, one entry per CDR3 protein. The table lists about 130,000 distinct CDR3 sequences, 16% of them singletons, with about 14% in the top ten. Material: PBMCs or a T cell subset sorted from them (not recorded which). These TCRs come from an adult woman who had mild COVID-19 (a few samples of this study predate the infection). Cell type and time point are not known.

This clonotype was counted a few times. The genes are TRBV29-1 and TRBJ2-2; a weak D match, TRBD1 (6 bases). The length of the CDR3 is 13 residues. Germline CDR1 is SQVTM and CDR2 is ANQGSEA. V gave up 3 bases and J gave up 2 bases, with 7 bases separating them. CDR3 coding DNA: TGCAGCGTTGACAGGGGAAACACCGGGGAGCTGTTTTTT. Its translation: CSVDRGNTGELFF.

In its sample, this clonotype was seen a few times. The genes are TRBV24-1 and TRBJ2-1; a weak D match, TRBD2 (6 bases). The CDR3 spans 17 residues. The V end was cut by 5 bases, the J end by 3 bases, with 19 bases between. Germline V gene sequence: CDR1 KGHDR, CDR2 SFDVKD. This CDR3 reads CATSGVPGLKGYNEQFF. The CDR3, as DNA: TGTGCCACCAGTGGAGTTCCGGGACTTAAGGGCTACAATGAGCAGTTCTTC.

There are a few counts of this clonotype. Germline is not matched at one junction end, which may reflect a read error. The chain is built from TRBV4-3 and TRBJ2-7, with a tentative D call TRBD2 (6 bases). Germline assignment: CDR1 LGHNA and CDR2 YSLEER. The CDR3 loop spans 12 amino acids. The CDR3 coding sequence is TGCGCCAGCAGCCAAGAAGGCCGGAGGGAGCCTTTC. Encoded protein: CASSQEGRREPF.

This clonotype turned up a few times. V gene TRBV5-1 combines with J gene TRBJ2-7; 11 bases agree with TRBD1. The CDR3 is 15 amino acids. CDR1 and CDR2 (germline): SGHRS, YFSETQ. The junction had 2 bases not matched to a gene; V was cut back by 0 bases and J by 3 bases. Here the CDR3 reads CASSLVGTGGYEQYF. The CDR3 nucleotides are TGCGCCAGCAGCTTGGTCGGGACAGGGGGCTACGAGCAGTACTTC.

This clonotype has a count of ten or more. V and J are TRBV7-9 and TRBJ2-5, with unresolved D. The V and J ends lost 0 bases and 5 bases respectively, with 4 bases between them. The germline CDR1 and CDR2 sequences are SEHNR and FQNEAQ (reference sequence). CDR3 length: 12 amino acids. In nucleotides, the CDR3 is TGTGCCAGCAGCTTAGCAGGGGAGACCCAGTACTTC. It specifies CASSLAGETQYF.

The chain combines TRBV5-1 with TRBJ2-3; D not certain. This CDR3 is 12 amino acids long. The V gene lost 3 bases and the J gene lost 4 bases, with 6 bases spanning the gap. Germline V gives CDR1 SGHRS, CDR2 YFSETQ. CDR3 region: CASSSGPDTQYF. CDR3 sequence (DNA): TGCGCCAGCAGCTCAGGTCCAGATACGCAGTATTTT.

This clonotype showed up many times. This chain uses TRBV7-9 with TRBJ2-3; 10 nucleotides align to TRBD1. The V gene's germline CDR1 is SEHNR and CDR2 FQNEAQ (reference sequence). The CDR3 sequence is 18 residues long. The V segment lost 1 base and the J segment 5 bases; nucleotides outside the gene matches: 12. The chain's CDR3 is CASSLVPLRDRGGDTQYF. The DNA for the CDR3 is TGTGCCAGCAGCTTAGTGCCCTTGCGGGACAGGGGAGGAGATACGCAGTATTTT.

There are a few counts of this clonotype. The CDR3 DNA sequence: TGTGCCAGCAGCTCACACGGAGGAGATGGCTACACCTTC. This translates into CASSSHGGDGYTF. This chain joins TRBV7-9 and TRBJ1-2; D gene ambiguous. Germline CDR1 reads SEHNR; CDR2 reads FQNEAQ (reference sequence). The CDR3 spans 13 residues. Trimming pared 4 bases from V and 6 bases from J, leaving 12 bases between.

The chain joins TRBV27 to TRBJ1-6, with D uncertain. This CDR3 is 15 amino acids long. From germline, CDR1 is MNHEY and CDR2 SMNVEV (reference sequence). V was pared by 8 bases and J by 0 bases, with 11 bases between. CDR3 in DNA: TGTGCCAGCCAAGACACAAGCTCCTATAATTCACCCCTCCACTTT. As protein: CASQDTSSYNSPLHF.

This chain joins TRBV12-3 or TRBV12-4 and TRBJ2-1, with D possibly being TRBD2 (5 bases). V lost 5 bases and J 4 bases, leaving 9 bases between the germline ends. This CDR3 is built from 13 residues. The CDR3 DNA reads as TGTGCCAGCAGTAAACTAGGTTACAATGAGCAGTTCTTC. Protein: CASSKLGYNEQFF.

The table lists this clonotype with a few counts. This chain links TRBV7-8 with TRBJ1-3; perhaps TRBD1 as D (6 bases). Germline CDR1 reads SGHVS; CDR2 reads FQNEAQ. V lost 6 bases and J lost 0, with 12 bases in between. The CDR3 has 15 residues. CDR3 DNA sequence: TGTGCCAGCAGGTCCAGGGGACCCTCTGGAAACACCATATATTTT. Amino acid sequence: CASRSRGPSGNTIYF.

This clonotype was picked up a small number of times. The chain is built from TRBV5-6 and TRBJ2-1; 9 nucleotides match TRBD2. Germline loops: CDR1 SGHDT, CDR2 YYEEEE. This CDR3 comprises 16 residues. V lost 3 bases and J lost 5; bases outside the gene matches: 9. The DNA of the CDR3 is TGTGCCAGCAGCTGCCTGACTAGCGGAGTAGACAATGAGCAGTTCTTC. Its protein is CASSCLTSGVDNEQFF.

This clonotype was seen a few times. The rearrangement joins TRBV18 to TRBJ2-7, with D possibly matching TRBD2 (5 bases). This CDR3 is 13 amino acids long. V was clipped by 3 bases and J by 4 bases, with 10 bases between them. Per germline, CDR1 KGHSH and CDR2 LQKENI. The CDR3 protein is CASSPQGLYEQYF. The DNA for the CDR3 is TGTGCCAGCTCACCTCAAGGACTTTACGAGCAGTACTTC.

The chain recombines TRBV7-6 with TRBJ2-3; 8 nucleotides line up with TRBD2. CDR1 is SGHVS, CDR2 FNYEAQ, per germline. Trimming removed 7 bases from V and 0 bases from J; junction bases left unmatched: 6. The CDR3 consists of 15 residues. This CDR3 reads CASTSAGASTDTQYF. The CDR3 DNA reads TGTGCCAGCACCTCAGCGGGGGCCAGCACAGATACGCAGTATTTT.

The CDR3 here is CSVTGIGTEAFF. The CDR3 nucleotides read TGCAGCGTTACAGGGATAGGCACTGAAGCTTTCTTT. The rearrangement links TRBV29-1 to TRBJ1-1; D perhaps matches TRBD1 (6 bases). CDR3 size: 12 residues. The V end lost 5 bases, the J end lost 4 bases, and 11 bases lay between the germline ends. Germline V lookup: CDR1 SQVTM, CDR2 ANQGSEA.

The chain links TRBV9 to TRBJ2-2; D is unclear. Germline V gene sequence: CDR1 SGDLS, CDR2 YYNGEE. The CDR3 is made up of 14 amino acids. Trimming left V 4 bases short and J 2 bases short, with 9 bases between. As DNA, the CDR3 is TGTGCCAGCAGCAGGCCGACCAACACCGGGGAGCTGTTTTTT. Protein: CASSRPTNTGELFF. The entire variable domain, with the rest obtained from reference TRBV9 and TRBJ2-2, is as follows: DSGVTQTPKHLITATGQRVTLRCSPRSGDLSVYWYQQSLDQGLQFLIQYYNGEERAKGNILERFSAQQFPDLHSELNLSSLELGDSALYFCASSRPTNTGELFFGEGSRLTVL.

This clonotype appeared a few times. The V call is TRBV19, the J call TRBJ2-3, with a tentative D call TRBD2 (5 bases). Germline V gene data show CDR1 as LNHDA and CDR2 as SQIVND (reference sequence). This CDR3 region has 14 residues. Trimming removed 3 bases from V and 4 bases from J, with 11 bases in between. Here the CDR3 reads CASSMSGEADTQYF. In nucleotides, the CDR3 is TGTGCCAGTAGTATGAGCGGAGAGGCAGATACGCAGTATTTT.

The rearrangement joins TRBV29-1 to TRBJ1-1, with TRBD1 matching over 7 bases. The CDR3 spans 14 residues. Germline CDR1 SQVTM, CDR2 ANQGSEA. J was trimmed by 3 bases and V by 4 bases; bases with no gene match: 8. As DNA, the CDR3 is TGCAGCGTTGTCAGGGGAACAGGGGACACTGAAGCTTTCTTT. Translating it yields CSVVRGTGDTEAFF.

This clonotype was found once. The chain carries TRBV7-2 and TRBJ2-3, with 7 positions matching TRBD2. In germline, CDR1 is SGHTA, CDR2 FQGNSA. The CDR3 runs 12 residues. CDR3: CDAAGYTDTQYF. CDR3 coding DNA: TGTGACGCAGCGGGATACACAGATACGCAGTATTTT.

This clonotype was seen only a few times. The chain combines TRBV12-5 with TRBJ1-1, with TRBD1 matching over 10 bases. This CDR3 is 15 amino acids long. CDR1 is LGHNT and CDR2 is FRNRAP in the germline V gene. The trim removed 7 bases at V and 0 bases at J, leaving 5 bases unmatched. CDR3 bases: TGTGCTAGTGCCCGACAGGGGGCTATGAACACTGAAGCTTTCTTT. This translates into CASARQGAMNTEAFF.

The sample holds many counts of this clonotype. The chain carries TRBV2 and TRBJ2-7; D perhaps matches TRBD2 (5 bases). The CDR3 is 12 amino acids. Per the germline V gene, CDR1 is SNHLY and CDR2 is FYNNEI. The germline V and J ends were trimmed by 6 bases and 0 bases, with 6 bases remaining between them. CDR3 sequence: CASRDFSYEQYF. The DNA for the CDR3 is TGTGCCAGCAGGGACTTCTCCTACGAGCAGTACTTC.

This clonotype was seen only a few times. The rearrangement joins TRBV4-2 to TRBJ2-7; D is perhaps TRBD2 (5 bases). Per germline, CDR1 LGHNA and CDR2 YNFKEQ. V lost 3 bases and J 0 bases, leaving 21 bases between the germline ends. This CDR3 has 18 amino acids. CDR3 residues: CASSQLPPDSTSSYEQYF. The CDR3 region has the DNA TGTGCCAGCAGCCAGCTACCCCCGGACTCGACAAGCTCCTACGAGCAGTACTTC.